These 23 T cell receptor beta chains originate from one sample sequenced in a study of blood T cell repertoires in COVID-19. Produced via immunoSEQ multiplex PCR; TCRdb's table is partial and in-frame only. The sample has 490,000 or so clones, roughly 90% seen once. The sequencing input was PBMCs or T cells enriched from blood (not recorded which). The receptors originated from a woman aged 40 to 55 who had recovered from COVID-19.

The rearrangement joins TRBV27 to TRBJ2-2; 8 bases are shared with TRBD1. V lost 7 bases to trimming and J lost 2 bases; unmatched junction nucleotides: 12. Germline CDR1 is MNHEY and CDR2 is SMNVEV (reference sequence). The CDR3 has 17 residues. Written as DNA, the CDR3 is TGTGCCAGCACCATTATCTACGGGACAGGAAACACCGGGGAGCTGTTTTTT. The encoded protein is CASTIIYGTGNTGELFF.

The genes are TRBV7-2 and TRBJ1-5; 8 nucleotides align to TRBD1. Germline assignment: CDR1 SGHTA and CDR2 FQGNSA. After removal of 6 bases from V and 9 bases from J, the junction contained 10 bases not matched to a gene. This CDR3 contains 14 residues. CDR3 sequence (DNA): TGTGCCAGCAGTATACAGGGGGGCGGGAGGCCCCAGCATTTT. Translation: CASSIQGGGRPQHF.

The V gene is TRBV5-1, the J gene TRBJ1-1, with D unclear. V lost 3 bases, J lost 1 base, and 7 bases lay in between. There are 13 residues in the CDR3. Germline V gene lookup returns CDR1 SGHRS and CDR2 YFSETQ. CDR3 amino acids: CASSSQPNTEAFF. CDR3 DNA sequence: TGCGCCAGCAGCTCACAGCCGAACACTGAAGCTTTCTTT.

This clone was observed a handful of times. J is TRBJ1-2 and V is TRBV6-5, with D possibly being TRBD1 (5 bases). The germline V gene has CDR1 MNHEY and CDR2 SVGAGI. The CDR3 length is 13 residues. V lost 4 bases, J lost 1 base, and 7 bases lay in between. DNA for the CDR3: TGTGCCAGCAGTTCCAGGGTTAACTATGGCTACACCTTC. Translated, it gives CASSSRVNYGYTF.

The gene calls are TRBV5-4 and TRBJ1-1; D possibly corresponds to TRBD1 (6 bases). Deletions cut 4 bases from V and 2 bases from J, with 18 bases between. Germline values: CDR1 SGHNT, CDR2 YYREEE (reference sequence). CDR3 length: 16 amino acids. This CDR3 is CASSPPSAGANTEAFF. CDR3 coding DNA: TGTGCCAGCAGCCCTCCCTCGGCAGGGGCCAACACTGAAGCTTTCTTT.

The chain recombines TRBV4-1 with TRBJ2-3; 9 nucleotides align to TRBD1. CDR1 is MGHRA, CDR2 YSYEKL, per germline. CDR3 length: 17 residues. Trimming at V came to 2 bases and at J to 2 bases, leaving 8 bases not matched to a gene. The CDR3: CASSQNPTGGATDTQYF. The DNA for the CDR3 is TGCGCCAGCAGCCAAAACCCGACAGGGGGAGCCACAGATACGCAGTATTTT.

The gene calls are TRBV5-5 and TRBJ1-3, with 9 positions matching TRBD1. This CDR3 is 16 amino acids long. The germline gives CDR1 SGHKS, CDR2 YYEKEE (reference sequence). V lost 4 bases and J lost 0; bases outside the gene matches: 5. This CDR3 reads CASSPTGGHSGNTIYF. CDR3 nucleotides: TGTGCCAGCAGCCCTACAGGGGGCCACTCTGGAAACACCATATATTTT. The variable domain in full, with the rest retrieved from reference TRBV5-5 and TRBJ1-3, is DAGVTQSPTHLIKTRGQQVTLRCSPISGHKSVSWYQQVLGQGPQFIFQYYEKEERGRGNFPDRFSARQFPNYSSELNVNALLLGDSALYLCASSPTGGHSGNTIYFGEGSWLTVV.

The chain combines TRBV10-2 with TRBJ2-7; possibly TRBD2 for D (5 bases). Trimming took 3 bases from V and 3 from J, leaving 18 bases between them. Germline-derived CDR1 and CDR2 are WSHSY and SAAADI. CDR3 length equals 16 residues. As DNA, the CDR3 is TGCGCCAGCAGTGATAGATGGTGGCAAGGGAGCTACGAGCAGTACTTC. Its translation is CASSDRWWQGSYEQYF.

V is TRBV29-1 and J is TRBJ2-1, with 10 nucleotides matching TRBD2. The germline CDR1 and CDR2 sequences are SQVTM and ANQGSEA. The CDR3 is 15 residues long. With V trimmed by 5 bases and J by 0 bases, 4 bases remained unmatched. The CDR3 region has the DNA TGCAGCGTTCCTAGCGGGAGCAGCTCCTACAATGAGCAGTTCTTC. Encoded protein: CSVPSGSSSYNEQFF.

The rearrangement joins TRBV6-5 to TRBJ1-2; a possible D gene is TRBD1 (6 bases). Germline V gives CDR1 MNHEY, CDR2 SVGAGI. The CDR3 consists of 15 residues. Between the trimmed V and J ends, which lost 0 bases and 8 bases, there was a span of 16 bases. The CDR3 spells CASSYSLGGAEGYTF. Written as DNA, the CDR3 is TGTGCCAGCAGTTACTCGTTGGGGGGGGCAGAGGGCTACACCTTC.

This chain joins TRBV18 and TRBJ2-7; 9 bases agree with TRBD1. Germline CDR1 KGHSH, CDR2 LQKENI. The CDR3 loop spans 15 amino acids. The ends lost 2 bases at V and 3 bases at J; junction bases unmatched: 5. The CDR3 nucleotides are TGTGCCAGCTCACCAGGACAGGGGACGATCTACGAGCAGTACTTC. Encoded protein: CASSPGQGTIYEQYF.

The CDR3 loop is CASSEARIAGYGYTF. The CDR3 nucleotides read TGCGCCAGCAGTGAGGCCAGGATCGCGGGATATGGCTACACCTTC. J is TRBJ1-2 and V is TRBV10-2; no firm D call. This CDR3 comprises 15 residues. Deletions cut 2 bases from V and 5 bases from J, with 15 bases between. Germline V gene lookup returns CDR1 WSHSY and CDR2 SAAADI.

This chain joins TRBV19 and TRBJ2-3, with TRBD2 identical over 7 bases. The length of the CDR3 is 15 residues. From germline, CDR1 is LNHDA and CDR2 SQIVND (reference sequence). V shed 1 base, J shed 4 bases, and the junction held 5 bases outside the gene matches. CDR3: CASSIVGSGADTQYF. DNA for the CDR3: TGTGCCAGTAGTATAGTCGGGAGCGGGGCAGATACGCAGTATTTT.

The chain links TRBV30 to TRBJ2-7; maybe TRBD2 (5 bases). The CDR3 extends over 15 amino acids. V shed 4 bases and J shed 2 bases, with 18 bases lying between them. Germline CDR1 GTSNPN, CDR2 SVGIG (reference sequence). This chain's CDR3 is CAWTPRSAEAYEQYF. The CDR3 coding sequence is TGTGCCTGGACCCCCAGGTCCGCGGAGGCCTACGAGCAGTACTTC.

This chain connects TRBV7-6 to TRBJ2-5, with no clear D. Per germline, CDR1 SGHVS and CDR2 FNYEAQ. The CDR3 totals 12 residues. V lost 5 bases to trimming and J lost 4 bases, with 8 bases between them. In DNA form, the CDR3 reads TGTGCCAGCAGCCATAATAGAGAGACCCAGTACTTC. Translation: CASSHNRETQYF.

This rearrangement joins TRBV2 to TRBJ1-2, with TRBD1 identical over 7 bases. Losses at the gene ends were 5 bases for V and 5 bases for J; bases not matched to a gene: 8. Per germline, CDR1 SNHLY and CDR2 FYNNEI. The CDR3 length is 14 residues. CDR3 loop: CASSPDRDIYGYTF. CDR3 bases: TGTGCCAGCAGTCCTGACAGGGACATTTATGGCTACACCTTC.

In the case of this clone: Other nucleotide sequences in the sample specify the same CDR3. This chain connects TRBV10-1 to TRBJ2-7; 11 positions match TRBD1. CDR1 is WNHNN, CDR2 SYGVQD, per germline (reference sequence). With 6 bases clipped from V and 4 bases from J, the junction kept 5 bases outside the gene matches. The CDR3 runs 14 residues. CDR3 loop: CASSPGTGGYEQYF. DNA for the CDR3: TGCGCCAGCAGCCCCGGGACAGGGGGTTACGAGCAGTACTTC.

The V and J genes are TRBV21-1 and TRBJ1-1. TRBV21-1 is listed as a pseudogene. This CDR3 region has 14 residues. Written as DNA, the CDR3 is TGTGCCAGCAGCAAAGCGGCAGGGAGGGCTGAAGCTTTCTTT. Residues: CASSKAAGRAEAFF.

CDR3 residues: CASSQPTGTVGPGVFGNYGYTF. Written as DNA, the CDR3 is TGTGCCAGCAGCCAACCGACCGGGACAGTGGGCCCGGGAGTTTTTGGTAACTATGGCTACACCTTC. This sequence joins TRBV3-1 (or the pseudogene TRBV3-2) and TRBJ1-2, with 7 bases matching TRBD1. V shed 2 bases, J shed 1 base, and the junction held 25 bases outside the gene matches. The CDR3 sequence is 22 residues long. Germline assignment: CDR1 LGHDT and CDR2 YNNKEL (reference sequence).

The rearrangement links TRBV19 to TRBJ1-6; tentative D call: TRBD1 (5 bases). Between the trimmed V and J ends, which lost 5 bases and 3 bases, there was a span of 14 bases. The CDR3 extends over 16 amino acids. CDR1 is LNHDA and CDR2 is SQIVND in the germline V gene (reference sequence). The CDR3 region has the DNA TGTGCCAGTAGTCAGACCCGAGACAGCTATAATTCACCCCTCCACTTT. Protein sequence: CASSQTRDSYNSPLHF.

The chain uses TRBV19 and TRBJ2-1, with 10 bases aligning to TRBD2. The germline gives CDR1 LNHDA, CDR2 SQIVND (reference sequence). The CDR3 has 13 residues. After removal of 9 bases from V and 5 bases from J, the junction contained 4 bases not matched to a gene. This CDR3 is CASRTSGDNEQFF. The CDR3 DNA sequence: TGTGCCAGCCGGACTAGCGGAGACAATGAGCAGTTCTTC. Looking up the rest from reference TRBV19 and TRBJ2-1 gives the full variable domain: DGGITQSPKYLFRKEGQNVTLSCEQNLNHDAMYWYRQDPGQGLRLIYYSQIVNDFQKGDIAEGYSVSREKKESFPLTVTSAQKNPTAFYLCASRTSGDNEQFFGPGTRLTVL.

The chain links TRBV6-6 to TRBJ1-2; the D gene is possibly TRBD1 (5 bases). The CDR3 totals 20 residues. CDR1 is MNHNY, CDR2 SVGAGI, per germline (reference sequence). Trimming took 6 bases from V and 0 from J, leaving 29 bases between them. CDR3 nucleotide sequence: TGTGCCAGCAGCGGTGGGGCAGGCGGTGTGTTTTCGGGTCCTAACTATGGCTACACCTTC. Translated: CASSGGAGGVFSGPNYGYTF.

The chain couples TRBV5-6 to TRBJ1-4, with D unclear. Trimming left V 4 bases short and J 0 bases short, with 10 bases between. This CDR3 spans 15 amino acids. Germline-derived CDR1 and CDR2 are SGHDT and YYEEEE. DNA of the CDR3: TGTGCCAGCAGCACCAACTATGCAACTAATGAAAAACTGTTTTTT. Translated: CASSTNYATNEKLFF.